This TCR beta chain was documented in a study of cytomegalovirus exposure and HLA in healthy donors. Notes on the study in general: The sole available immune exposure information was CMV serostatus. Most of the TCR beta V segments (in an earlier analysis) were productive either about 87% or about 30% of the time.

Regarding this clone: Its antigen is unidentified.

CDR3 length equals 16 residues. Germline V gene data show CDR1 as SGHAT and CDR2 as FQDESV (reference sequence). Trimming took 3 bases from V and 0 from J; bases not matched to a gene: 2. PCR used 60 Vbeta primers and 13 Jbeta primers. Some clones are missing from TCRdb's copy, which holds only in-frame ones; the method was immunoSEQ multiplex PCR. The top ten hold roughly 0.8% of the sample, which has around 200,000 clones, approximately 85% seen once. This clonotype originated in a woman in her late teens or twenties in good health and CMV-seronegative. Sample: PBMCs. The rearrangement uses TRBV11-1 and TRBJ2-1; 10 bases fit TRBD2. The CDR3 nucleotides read TGTGCCAGCAGCTTCGCTAGCGGGGGCTCCTACAATGAGCAGTTCTTC. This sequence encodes CASSFASGGSYNEQFF.